Presented here are 18 T cell receptor beta chains from one specimen sequenced in a study of control samples from healthy donors and cancer patients. TCRdb's copy holds only in-frame clones and misses some; the assay was immunoSEQ multiplex PCR. The table includes under 130,000 clones, about 89% detected once. The specimen sequenced was PBMCs. These receptors were taken from a man in his fifties or sixties with lung cancer.

This clone was detected a few times. The chain links TRBV5-8 to TRBJ2-3; weak D call: TRBD2 (5 bases). Trimming left V 3 bases short and J 3 bases short, with 17 bases between. This CDR3 is built from 16 residues. Germline CDR1 is SGHTS and CDR2 is YDEGEE. The CDR3 DNA reads TGTGCCAGCAGCTCAGGACTCTTATCGGGGACAGATACGCAGTATTTT. Translation gives CASSSGLLSGTDTQYF.

Of note for this clone: This sample includes further DNA sequences coding for the same CDR3. The chain carries TRBV18 and TRBJ2-2, with TRBD1 identical over 7 bases. The germline V gene has CDR1 KGHSH and CDR2 LQKENI. V was clipped by 2 bases and J by 0 bases; unmatched bases: 0. This CDR3 is built from 15 residues. CDR3 protein: CASSPGTANTGELFF. In DNA, the CDR3 is TGTGCCAGCTCACCAGGGACAGCGAACACCGGGGAGCTGTTTTTT.

This chain connects TRBV2 to TRBJ1-2; D not certain. The CDR3 is 12 amino acids. Germline CDR1 is SNHLY and CDR2 is FYNNEI. Trimming removed 8 bases from V and 7 bases from J, with 14 bases in between. The CDR3 loop is CASERGLGGYTF. In nucleotides, the CDR3 is TGTGCCAGCGAGAGAGGGTTGGGTGGCTACACCTTC.

The chain carries TRBV7-3 and TRBJ2-1, with D uncertain. V lost 5 bases and J lost 7, with 12 bases in between. Germline V gene lookup returns CDR1 SGHTA and CDR2 FQGTGA. The CDR3 sequence is 13 residues long. CDR3 protein: CASSKTARNEQFF. In nucleotides, the CDR3 is TGTGCCAGCAGCAAAACGGCAAGGAATGAGCAGTTCTTC.

The chain joins TRBV5-6 to TRBJ1-5; possibly TRBD1 for D (5 bases). In germline, CDR1 is SGHDT, CDR2 YYEEEE. Trimming took 0 bases from V and 4 from J, leaving 8 bases between them. This CDR3 spans 14 amino acids. CDR3 sequence: CASSLGPGNQPQHF. The DNA for the CDR3 is TGTGCCAGCAGCTTGGGCCCAGGGAATCAGCCCCAGCATTTT.

The chain is built from TRBV4-1 and TRBJ1-4; D is possibly TRBD1 (5 bases). CDR3 size: 14 residues. Germline-derived CDR1 and CDR2 are MGHRA and YSYEKL. V gave up 3 bases and J gave up 8 bases, with 13 bases separating them. The CDR3, as DNA: TGCGCCAGCAGCCACAGGACTGGGGGGGAAAAACTGTTTTTT. Translated, it gives CASSHRTGGEKLFF.

The chain uses TRBV7-6 and TRBJ2-3; the match to TRBD1 covers 9 bases. V shed 5 bases and J 3 bases; nucleotides not matched to a gene: 12. The CDR3 extends over 17 amino acids. Germline CDR1 reads SGHVS; CDR2 reads FNYEAQ. The chain's CDR3 is CASSPRSWTGETDTQYF. CDR3 DNA sequence: TGTGCCAGCAGCCCCCGCTCGTGGACAGGGGAAACAGATACGCAGTATTTT.

This sequence joins TRBV5-1 and TRBJ2-5, with TRBD2 matching 7 bases. CDR3 length equals 16 residues. The V gene end was trimmed by 0 bases and the J gene end by 5 bases; junction bases not matched to a gene: 10. Germline V gene lookup returns CDR1 SGHRS and CDR2 YFSETQ. CDR3 bases: TGCGCCAGCAGCTTGGCAGGGACGGCCGGGGGGGAGACCCAGTACTTC. Amino acid sequence: CASSLAGTAGGETQYF. Looking up the rest from reference TRBV5-1 and TRBJ2-5 gives the full variable domain: KAGVTQTPRYLIKTRGQQVTLSCSPISGHRSVSWYQQTPGQGLQFLFEYFSETQRNKGNFPGRFSGRQFSNSRSEMNVSTLELGDSALYLCASSLAGTAGGETQYFGPGTRLLVL.

The rearrangement uses TRBV29-1 and TRBJ2-3; D could derive from TRBD1 or TRBD2 (5 bases each). The CDR3 sequence is 13 residues long. Germline V gene data show CDR1 as SQVTM and CDR2 as ANQGSEA. V lost 5 bases and J lost 3, with 12 bases in between. The CDR3 coding sequence is TGCAGCGTTTCCGGGACGCCTACAGATACGCAGTATTTT. Translation gives CSVSGTPTDTQYF.

The J gene is TRBJ1-2, the V gene TRBV18; D ambiguous. CDR1 is KGHSH, CDR2 LQKENI, per germline. Trimming removed 3 bases from V and 4 bases from J, with 21 bases in between. The CDR3 has 17 residues. CDR3 protein: CASSPSQQRMLIYGYTF. CDR3 nucleotide sequence: TGTGCCAGCTCACCGAGTCAACAGCGGATGCTGATCTATGGCTACACCTTC.

This sequence joins TRBV5-6 and TRBJ1-1; D call uncertain. Germline V gives CDR1 SGHDT, CDR2 YYEEEE. The CDR3 extends over 13 amino acids. V gave up 0 bases and J gave up 2 bases, with 5 bases separating them. Written as DNA, the CDR3 is TGTGCCAGCAGCTTGGACCACAACACTGAAGCTTTCTTT. Translated, it gives CASSLDHNTEAFF.

The rearrangement joins TRBV2 to TRBJ1-3, with unresolved D. The CDR3 runs 15 residues. CDR1 and CDR2 (germline): SNHLY, FYNNEI. The ends were cut back, 5 bases at V and 0 bases at J, with 11 bases in the middle. CDR3 residues: CASSQIVSSGNTIYF. CDR3 sequence (DNA): TGTGCCAGCAGTCAGATAGTTAGCTCTGGAAACACCATATATTTT.

This clone was picked up one time. The chain couples TRBV4-1 to TRBJ2-1; no reliable D call. Germline assignment: CDR1 MGHRA and CDR2 YSYEKL. V was trimmed by 0 bases and J by 5 bases, leaving 8 bases between them. The CDR3 runs to 14 residues. CDR3 loop: CASSQDITDNEQFF. In DNA form, the CDR3 reads TGCGCCAGCAGCCAAGATATAACGGACAATGAGCAGTTCTTC.

The chain joins TRBV3-1 (or the pseudogene TRBV3-2) to TRBJ1-1; D possibly corresponds to TRBD1 (6 bases). CDR3 length: 15 residues. CDR1 is LGHDT and CDR2 is YNNKEL in the germline V gene (reference sequence). The germline V and J ends were trimmed by 1 base and 3 bases, with 12 bases remaining between them. CDR3 sequence reads: CASSQGQVLDTEAFF. Here the CDR3 DNA reads TGTGCCAGCAGCCAAGGACAGGTATTGGACACTGAAGCTTTCTTT.

The CDR3, as DNA: TGTGCCAGCAGTTACGAACTCCAGGGCACTGAAGCTTTCTTT. Residues: CASSYELQGTEAFF. This chain connects TRBV6-5 to TRBJ1-1; a possible D gene is TRBD1 (5 bases). The CDR3 consists of 14 residues. In germline, CDR1 is MNHEY, CDR2 SVGAGI. V was trimmed by 2 bases and J by 4 bases, leaving 11 bases between them.

The gene calls are TRBV9 and TRBJ2-5; 8 nucleotides align to TRBD2. Germline CDR1 and CDR2: SGDLS and YYNGEE. J gave up 2 bases and V 0 bases, and 9 bases lay outside the gene matches. This CDR3 has 17 amino acids. CDR3 region: CASSVGDRGGGQETQYF. As DNA, the CDR3 is TGTGCCAGCAGCGTAGGTGACCGGGGGGGCGGTCAAGAGACCCAGTACTTC.

V gene TRBV5-1 combines with J gene TRBJ2-7; D could derive from TRBD1 or TRBD2 (5 bases each). The J call may be incorrect, as the DNA end agrees better with TRBJ2-5. The CDR3 covers 16 residues. The germline V gene encodes CDR1 SGHRS and CDR2 YFSETQ. As DNA, the CDR3 is TGCGCCAGCAGCTTCCAATCCTCAGACAGCGGAGGGACCCAGTACTTC. Its translation is CASSFQSSDSGGTQYF.

The chain combines TRBV24-1 with TRBJ2-2; 9 bases match TRBD1. From germline, CDR1 is KGHDR and CDR2 SFDVKD. The CDR3 is made up of 14 amino acids. The ends lost 9 bases at V and 7 bases at J; junction bases unmatched: 8. The chain's CDR3 is CATAGQGVVGELFF. Here the CDR3 DNA reads TGTGCCACCGCGGGACAGGGAGTCGTCGGGGAGCTGTTTTTT.